Each of the 8 T cell receptor beta chains below was sequenced from the same sample in a study of regulatory T cells in long-lasting Graves disease. Through Arm-PCR of CDR3 regions and iRepertoire HTBI primers, TCR beta libraries were built. TCRdb re-called the multiplex PCR reads with MiXCR, one entry per CDR3 protein. The repertoire holds 400,000 to 500,000 distinct CDR3 sequences, roughly a fifth seen once, with about 7% in the top ten. The time point was: persistent/refractory GD, antithyroid drugs over 5 years with positive TRAb. With RNA extracted from PBMCs as input, the TCR library was made. Source: peripheral blood mononuclear cells (PBMCs), taken when the disease was refractory, from a patient treated with antithyroid drugs. All receptors derive from a female donor with Graves disease.

The chain uses TRBV4-1 and TRBJ2-5, with D uncertain. The germline V and J ends were trimmed by 4 bases and 1 base, with 13 bases remaining between them. The CDR3 is made up of 15 amino acids. Germline-derived CDR1 and CDR2 are MGHRA and YSYEKL. The CDR3 nucleotides are TGCGCCAGCAGCCTCTACAACGGGCTCCAAGAGACCCAGTACTTC. Translating gives CASSLYNGLQETQYF.

V is TRBV14 and J is TRBJ1-2; tentative D call: TRBD1 (6 bases). Germline CDR1 is SGHDN and CDR2 is FVKESK. V lost 4 bases and J lost 6, with 21 bases in between. This CDR3 has 16 amino acids. CDR3 nucleotides: TGTGCCAGCAGCCCGACCCGGAGCAGGGGAGCTCATGGCTACACCTTC. It encodes CASSPTRSRGAHGYTF.

This clonotype was seen many times. V usage is TRBV7-9 and J usage is TRBJ2-7; D remains ambiguous. The CDR3 spans 14 residues. Trimming took 0 bases from V and 0 from J, leaving 6 bases between them. Germline assignment: CDR1 SEHNR and CDR2 FQNEAQ (reference sequence). The CDR3 here is CASSLAGTSYEQYF. The CDR3 DNA sequence: TGTGCCAGCAGCTTAGCGGGTACCTCCTACGAGCAGTACTTC. Full variable domain (outside the CDR3, taken from reference TRBV7-9 and TRBJ2-7): DTGVSQNPRHKITKRGQNVTFRCDPISEHNRLYWYRQTLGQGPEFLTYFQNEAQLEKSRLLSDRFSAERPKGSFSTLEIQRTEQGDSAMYLCASSLAGTSYEQYFGPGTRLTVT.

There are a few counts of this clonotype. The V gene is TRBV10-3, the J gene TRBJ2-7, with TRBD2 as a possible D gene (5 bases). This CDR3 contains 18 residues. CDR1 is ENHRY and CDR2 is SYGVKD in the germline V gene. Trimming pared 5 bases from V and 6 bases from J, leaving 29 bases between. CDR3 sequence reads: CAISRLWVEGSMEGEQYF. The DNA of the CDR3 is TGTGCCATCAGTCGGTTGTGGGTTGAAGGGAGTATGGAAGGCGAGCAGTACTTC.

This rearrangement joins TRBV7-9 to TRBJ1-1, with a possible D match to TRBD1 (5 bases). The CDR3 has 11 amino acids. V lost 5 bases and J lost 11, with 12 bases in between. CDR1 and CDR2 (germline): SEHNR, FQNEAQ (reference sequence). CDR3 sequence reads: CASSPPRQAFF. The CDR3 bases are TGTGCCAGCAGCCCTCCCCGACAGGCTTTCTTT. Supplemented by reference TRBV7-9 and TRBJ1-1, the full variable domain reads DTGVSQNPRHKITKRGQNVTFRCDPISEHNRLYWYRQTLGQGPEFLTYFQNEAQLEKSRLLSDRFSAERPKGSFSTLEIQRTEQGDSAMYLCASSPPRQAFFGQGTRLTVV.

At least ten counts were recorded for this clonotype. J is TRBJ1-3 and V is TRBV28, with 7 bases matching TRBD1. Looked up from germline, CDR1 is MDHEN and CDR2 is SYDVKM. J was trimmed by 8 bases and V by 6 bases; bases with no gene match: 13. The CDR3 extends over 15 amino acids. The CDR3 DNA reads as TGTGCCAGCAGCCGACAGGGACACCGCATTGACACCATATATTTT. It specifies CASSRQGHRIDTIYF. The variable domain in full, with the rest retrieved from reference TRBV28 and TRBJ1-3, is DVKVTQSSRYLVKRTGEKVFLECVQDMDHENMFWYRQDPGLGLRLIYFSYDVKMKEKGDIPEGYSVSREKKERFSLILESASTNQTSMYLCASSRQGHRIDTIYFGEGSWLTVV.

The table lists this clonotype with many counts. The rearrangement links TRBV7-9 to TRBJ1-2, with TRBD1 as a possible D gene (6 bases). V was cut by 2 bases and J by 4 bases, with 14 bases left in between. This CDR3 is built from 15 residues. Germline CDR1 reads SEHNR; CDR2 reads FQNEAQ (reference sequence). The CDR3 DNA reads TGTGCCAGCAGCTTACAAGGCAGGGGTGCCTATGGCTACACCTTC. Translating gives CASSLQGRGAYGYTF.

This clonotype was seen many times. The chain joins TRBV14 to TRBJ2-7; 9 nucleotides agree with TRBD2. CDR1 and CDR2 from the germline V gene are SGHDN and FVKESK. The trim removed 8 bases at V and 3 bases at J, leaving 5 bases unmatched. This CDR3 spans 13 amino acids. CDR3 in DNA: TGTGCCAGCTCCAGGACTAGCGACTACGAGCAGTACTTC. Translating it yields CASSRTSDYEQYF. The whole variable domain, filled in from reference TRBV14 and TRBJ2-7, reads EAGVTQFPSHSVIEKGQTVTLRCDPISGHDNLYWYRRVMGKEIKFLLHFVKESKQDESGMPNNRFLAERTGGTYSTLKVQPAELEDSGVYFCASSRTSDYEQYFGPGTRLTVT.